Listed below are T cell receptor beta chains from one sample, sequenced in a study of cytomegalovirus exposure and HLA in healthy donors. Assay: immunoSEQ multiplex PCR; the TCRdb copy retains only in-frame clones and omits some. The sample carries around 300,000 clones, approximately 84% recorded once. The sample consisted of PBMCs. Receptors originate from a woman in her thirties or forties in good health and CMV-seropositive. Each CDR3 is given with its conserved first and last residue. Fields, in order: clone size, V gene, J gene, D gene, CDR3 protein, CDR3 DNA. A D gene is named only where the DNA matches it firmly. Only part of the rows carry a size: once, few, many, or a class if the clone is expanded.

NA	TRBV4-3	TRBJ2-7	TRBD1	CASSQEWGQKIYEQYF	TGCGCCAGCAGCCAAGAATGGGGACAGAAAATTTACGAGCAGTACTTC
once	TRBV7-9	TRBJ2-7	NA	CASSLDYGGTLYEQYF	TGTGCCAGCAGCTTAGACTATGGCGGGACCTTATACGAGCAGTACTTC
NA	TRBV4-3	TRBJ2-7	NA	CASSQDRGLLAYEQYF	TGCGCCAGCAGCCAAGATAGAGGACTCCTGGCCTACGAGCAGTACTTC
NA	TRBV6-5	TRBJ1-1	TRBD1	CASSRQGWMNTEAFF	TGTGCCAGCAGTAGACAGGGTTGGATGAACACTGAAGCTTTCTTT
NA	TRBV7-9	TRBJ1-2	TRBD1	CASSRFLSGTATVYGYTF	TGTGCCAGCAGCCGTTTCTTGTCCGGGACAGCGACTGTCTATGGCTACACCTTC
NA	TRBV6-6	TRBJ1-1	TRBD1	CASSWTGSIAEAFF	TGTGCCAGCAGCTGGACAGGTTCGATTGCTGAAGCTTTCTTT
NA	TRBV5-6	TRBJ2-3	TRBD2	CASSPDLLAGVGDTQYF	TGTGCCAGCAGCCCTGACTTACTAGCGGGAGTTGGAGATACGCAGTATTTT
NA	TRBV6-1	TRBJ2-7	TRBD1	CASSDRDRHSYEQYF	TGTGCCAGCAGTGACCGGGACAGGCACTCCTACGAGCAGTACTTC
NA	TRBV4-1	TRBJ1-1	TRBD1	CASSRKETGSVGFTEAFF	TGCGCCAGCAGCCGGAAGGAGACAGGGTCGGTTGGGTTTACTGAAGCTTTCTTT
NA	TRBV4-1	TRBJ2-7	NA	CASSQGTADYEQYF	TGCGCCAGCAGCCAAGGGACAGCCGACTACGAGCAGTACTTC
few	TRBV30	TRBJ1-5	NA	CAWGRRVEQPQHF	TGTGCCTGGGGAAGGAGGGTGGAACAGCCCCAGCATTTT
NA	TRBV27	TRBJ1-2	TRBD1	CASSWDRANYGYTF	TGTGCCAGCAGTTGGGACAGGGCAAACTATGGCTACACCTTC
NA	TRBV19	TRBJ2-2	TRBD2	CASSIPTSANTGELFF	TGTGCCAGTAGTATCCCGACTAGCGCGAACACCGGGGAGCTGTTTTTT
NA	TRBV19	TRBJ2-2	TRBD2	CASRTSDYTGELFF	TGTGCCAGTAGGACTAGCGATTACACCGGGGAGCTGTTTTTT
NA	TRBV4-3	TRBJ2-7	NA	CASSPSNSGSYEQYF	TGCGCCAGCAGCCCGTCTAATAGCGGCTCCTACGAGCAGTACTTC
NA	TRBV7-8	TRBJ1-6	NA	CASSLKGSGSPLHF	TGTGCCAGCAGCTTAAAGGGGTCAGGGTCACCCCTCCACTTT
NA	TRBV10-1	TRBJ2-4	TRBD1	CARTWDRGWGVAKNIQYF	TGCGCCAGGACCTGGGACAGGGGCTGGGGGGTAGCCAAAAACATTCAGTACTTC
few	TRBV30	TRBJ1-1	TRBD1	CAWIRGQGDTEAFF	TGTGCCTGGATAAGAGGACAGGGGGACACTGAAGCTTTCTTT
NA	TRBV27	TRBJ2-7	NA	CATSRGSSYEQYF	TGTGCCACCTCACGGGGGTCCTCCTACGAGCAGTACTTC
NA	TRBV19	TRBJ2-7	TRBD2	CASRDSGRGSYEQYF	TGTGCCAGTCGGGATAGCGGGAGAGGATCCTACGAGCAGTACTTC
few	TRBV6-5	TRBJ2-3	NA	CASSYSGFTDTQYF	TGTGCCAGCAGTTACTCGGGCTTCACAGATACGCAGTATTTT
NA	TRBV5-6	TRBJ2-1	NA	CASSLGVYEQFF	TGTGCCAGCAGCTTGGGAGTTTATGAGCAGTTCTTC
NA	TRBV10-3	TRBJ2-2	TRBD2	CAISGLAGGTGELFF	TGTGCCATCAGTGGACTAGCGGGAGGTACTGGGGAGCTGTTTTTT
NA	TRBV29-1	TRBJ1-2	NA	CSVLLSVTQGFYGYTF	TGCAGCGTTCTTCTATCTGTGACCCAGGGATTCTATGGCTACACCTTC
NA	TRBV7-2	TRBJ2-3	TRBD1	CASSFSGQRTDTQYF	TGTGCCAGCAGCTTTTCGGGACAGCGCACAGATACGCAGTATTTT
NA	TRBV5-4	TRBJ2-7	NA	CASSRGTPSGEQYF	TGTGCCAGCAGCAGGGGGACCCCGAGCGGCGAGCAGTACTTC
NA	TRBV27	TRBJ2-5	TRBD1	CASRDRRETQYF	TGTGCCAGCAGGGACAGGAGAGAGACCCAGTACTTC
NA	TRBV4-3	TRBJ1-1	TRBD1	CASSQETGVLNTEAFF	TGCGCCAGCAGCCAAGAGACAGGGGTGTTGAACACTGAAGCTTTCTTT
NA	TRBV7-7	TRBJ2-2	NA	CASSSEPSPTGELFF	TGTGCTAGCAGCTCGGAGCCGTCTCCCACCGGGGAGCTGTTTTTT
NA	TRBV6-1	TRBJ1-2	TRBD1	CASRTGNKGYTF	TGTGCCAGTAGGACAGGGAACAAAGGCTACACCTTC
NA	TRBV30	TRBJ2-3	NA	CAWRLTDTQYF	TGTGCCTGGAGACTCACAGATACGCAGTATTTT
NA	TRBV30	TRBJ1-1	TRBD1	CAWNRGDTEAFF	TGTGCCTGGAACAGGGGGGACACTGAAGCTTTCTTT
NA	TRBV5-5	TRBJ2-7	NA	CASSLTKHPYEQYF	TGTGCCAGCAGCTTGACGAAGCATCCCTACGAGCAGTACTTC
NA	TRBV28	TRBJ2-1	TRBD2	CASSASGRSQFF	TGTGCCAGCAGCGCTAGCGGGAGATCGCAGTTCTTC